This T cell receptor (beta chain) was identified in a study of memory CD4+ T cells and cytomegalovirus serostatus. Germline V lookup: CDR1 SEHNR, CDR2 FQNEAQ (reference sequence). V lost 1 base and J lost 6, with 15 bases in between. CDR3 size: 15 residues. This clone has only one observation. Here immunoSEQ multiplex PCR was the method, and the copy in TCRdb shows in-frame clones only, minus some. The sample includes 30,000 to 40,000 clones, 79% of them seen just once. The sort gate was single viable CD3+CD4+CD8-CD45RO+ cells for memory CD4+ T cells. This clonotype was obtained from an adult in good health and CMV-seropositive. Input material: memory CD4+ T cells from blood. This chain links TRBV7-9 with TRBJ1-2, with a possible D match to TRBD1 (6 bases). Written as DNA, the CDR3 is TGTGCCAGCAGCTTAGAATTACAGGGAAGTGATGGCTACACCTTC. Amino acids: CASSLELQGSDGYTF.